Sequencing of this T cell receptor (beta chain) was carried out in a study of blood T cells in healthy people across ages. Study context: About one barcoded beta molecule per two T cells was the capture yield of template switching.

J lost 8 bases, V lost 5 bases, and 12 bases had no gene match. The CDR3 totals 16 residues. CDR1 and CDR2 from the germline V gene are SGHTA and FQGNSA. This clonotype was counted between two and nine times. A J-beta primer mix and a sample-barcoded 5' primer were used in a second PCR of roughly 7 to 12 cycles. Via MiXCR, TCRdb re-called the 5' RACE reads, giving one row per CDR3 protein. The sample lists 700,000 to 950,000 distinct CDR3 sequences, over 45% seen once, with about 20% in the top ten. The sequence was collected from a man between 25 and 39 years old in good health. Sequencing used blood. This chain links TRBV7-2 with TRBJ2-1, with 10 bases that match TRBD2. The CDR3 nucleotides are TGTGCCAGCAGCGAGCGACTAGCGGGTGGCCTTGATGAGCAGTTCTTC. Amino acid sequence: CASSERLAGGLDEQFF. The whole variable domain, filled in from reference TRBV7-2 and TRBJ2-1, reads GAGVSQSPSNKVTEKGKDVELRCDPISGHTALYWYRQSLGQGLEFLIYFQGNSAPDKSGLPSDRFSAERTGGSVSTLTIQRTQQEDSAVYLCASSERLAGGLDEQFFGPGTRLTVL.